These 24 T cell receptor beta chains share one sample of origin, sequenced in a study of CD8+ T cells in alopecia areata. Sequencing relied on a cDNA template that was reverse transcribed from extracted RNA. TCRdb's copy holds only in-frame clones and misses some; the assay was immunoSEQ multiplex PCR. Here the sample spans some 220,000 clones, more than 45% being singletons. Treatment: oral pan-JAK inhibitor, 5-10 mg twice daily. Sequenced here: CD4+ T cells sorted from blood, sampled at week 4, from a patient treated with tofacitinib. These receptors were obtained from a human donor with alopecia areata.

This clone was detected only a few times. The chain employs TRBV10-3 and TRBJ2-3, with D possibly TRBD2 on 6 matching bases. V was pared by 4 bases and J by 4 bases, with 9 bases between. There are 13 residues in the CDR3. Germline V gives CDR1 ENHRY, CDR2 SYGVKD. The DNA of the CDR3 is TGTGCCATCAGTGGCGGGGCCCCAGATACGCAGTATTTT. This translates into CAISGGAPDTQYF.

DNA for the CDR3: TGTGCCACCAGCCGCGACGGACCGTCCTACGAGCAGTACTTC. Translated, it gives CATSRDGPSYEQYF. The gene calls are TRBV15 and TRBJ2-7; D unresolved. The V end lost 5 bases, the J end lost 1 base, and 12 bases lay between the germline ends. The germline gives CDR1 LNHNV, CDR2 YYDKDF (reference sequence). The CDR3 contains 14 residues. Drawing the rest from reference TRBV15 and TRBJ2-7, the complete variable domain is DAMVIQNPRYQVTQFGKPVTLSCSQTLNHNVMYWYQQKSSQAPKLLFHYYDKDFNNEADTPDNFQSRRPNTSFCFLDIRSPGLGDTAMYLCATSRDGPSYEQYFGPGTRLTVT.

This chain links TRBV5-6 with TRBJ1-1; the D gene is possibly TRBD1 (6 bases). CDR1 is SGHDT and CDR2 is YYEEEE in the germline V gene. Trimming removed 2 bases from V and 6 bases from J, with 11 bases in between. This CDR3 is built from 13 residues. CDR3 sequence (DNA): TGTGCCAGCAGCTTCACAGGGAGGGCTGAAGCTTTCTTT. Protein: CASSFTGRAEAFF.

V gene TRBV5-1 combines with J gene TRBJ2-1; TRBD2 aligns across 12 bases. With 3 bases clipped from V and 10 bases from J, the junction kept 8 bases outside the gene matches. Germline V lookup: CDR1 SGHRS, CDR2 YFSETQ. This CDR3 spans 15 amino acids. The CDR3 loop reads CASSSLAGGPDEQFF. The DNA of the CDR3 is TGCGCCAGCAGCTCACTAGCGGGGGGCCCCGACGAGCAGTTCTTC.

The V gene is TRBV29-1, the J gene TRBJ1-1; TRBD1 matches 10 bases. The germline V gene has CDR1 SQVTM and CDR2 ANQGSEA. The CDR3 is 14 residues long. V was pared by 3 bases and J by 10 bases, with 11 bases of the junction left unmatched. The CDR3, as DNA: TGCAGCGTTGATCTGGACAGGGGGGTTGTGGGAGCTTTCTTT. This codes for CSVDLDRGVVGAFF.

This clone has only a few counts. The chain employs TRBV6-6 and TRBJ1-1; D is undetermined. Germline V CDR1 and CDR2: MNHNY, SVGAGI (reference sequence). The CDR3 has 15 residues. The V gene lost 2 bases and the J gene lost 4 bases, with 14 bases spanning the gap. CDR3 protein: CASSYPRGSGTEAFF. CDR3 in DNA: TGTGCCAGCAGTTACCCCCGAGGCAGTGGCACTGAAGCTTTCTTT.

The V and J genes are TRBV29-1 and TRBJ2-2, with unresolved D. Trimming stripped 4 bases from V and 2 bases from J, with 5 bases between. The germline gives CDR1 SQVTM, CDR2 ANQGSEA. The CDR3 is 12 amino acids. As DNA, the CDR3 is TGCAGCGTTGGACACAACACCGGGGAGCTGTTTTTT. This sequence encodes CSVGHNTGELFF.

The chain has TRBV6-6 and TRBJ1-2; 8 positions match TRBD1. CDR1 MNHNY and CDR2 SVGAGI come from the germline V gene (reference sequence). This CDR3 is 15 amino acids long. V dropped 6 bases and J dropped 7; count of bases not matched to a gene: 13. Here the CDR3 DNA reads TGTGCCAGCAGCCCCCCCCAGGGGGCGGGGGTTGGCTACACCTTC. It encodes CASSPPQGAGVGYTF.

The gene calls are TRBV29-1 and TRBJ2-1; the D call may be TRBD1 or TRBD2 (5 bases each). The length of the CDR3 is 14 residues. CDR1 is SQVTM, CDR2 ANQGSEA, per germline. Trimming cost V 5 bases and J 11 bases, with 22 bases left between them. CDR3 nucleotide sequence: TGCAGCGTTAAGACCGGGACCGAAATTTTGAAGCAGTTCTTC. Protein product: CSVKTGTEILKQFF.

This clone was counted many times. The chain uses TRBV4-3 and TRBJ2-4; 12 bases align to TRBD2. Germline CDR1 and CDR2: LGHNA and YSLEER. The J segment lost 8 bases and the V segment lost 0 bases, leaving 5 bases of the junction unmatched. The CDR3 consists of 16 residues. CDR3 region: CASSQDRLAGDDIQYF. CDR3 in DNA: TGCGCCAGCAGCCAAGATCGACTAGCGGGGGACGACATTCAGTACTTC.

This chain connects TRBV13 to TRBJ1-5; TRBD1 agrees at 7 bases. V lost 5 bases to trimming and J lost 9 bases; unmatched junction nucleotides: 10. The CDR3 spans 14 residues. From germline, CDR1 is PRHDT and CDR2 FYEKMQ (reference sequence). DNA of the CDR3: TGTGCCAGCAGCACCCGACAGGGAGGGCGGCCCCAGCATTTT. Its translation is CASSTRQGGRPQHF. Supplemented by reference TRBV13 and TRBJ1-5, the full variable domain reads AAGVIQSPRHLIKEKRETATLKCYPIPRHDTVYWYQQGPGQDPQFLISFYEKMQSDKGSIPDRFSAQQFSDYHSELNMSSLELGDSALYFCASSTRQGGRPQHFGDGTRLSIL.

This chain joins TRBV30 and TRBJ1-1; weak D call: TRBD1 (5 bases). This CDR3 has 12 residues. Trimming took 2 bases from V and 3 from J, leaving 7 bases between them. Germline-derived CDR1 and CDR2 are GTSNPN and SVGIG (reference sequence). The CDR3 DNA is TGTGCCTGGAGTATACAGGACACTGAAGCTTTCTTT. Translation: CAWSIQDTEAFF.

The J gene is TRBJ1-1, the V gene TRBV5-6; the D is unclear. CDR3 length: 14 residues. CDR1 is SGHDT and CDR2 is YYEEEE in the germline V gene. V dropped 2 bases and J dropped 1 base, with 9 bases sitting between them. This CDR3 reads CASSLGRTNTEAFF. CDR3 nucleotide sequence: TGTGCCAGCAGCTTAGGACGGACGAACACTGAAGCTTTCTTT.

The chain employs TRBV7-2 and TRBJ1-6; TRBD1 aligns across 8 bases. Germline-derived CDR1 and CDR2 are SGHTA and FQGNSA. Germline trimming cut 5 bases from V and 10 bases from J; bases unmatched to any gene: 7. This CDR3 spans 14 amino acids. The CDR3 spells CASSAGTGGSPLHF. In DNA form, the CDR3 reads TGTGCCAGCAGCGCCGGGACAGGCGGCTCACCCCTCCACTTT.

The rearrangement links TRBV6-6 to TRBJ1-2; D perhaps matches TRBD1 (5 bases). CDR1 and CDR2 (germline): MNHNY, SVGAGI (reference sequence). This CDR3 has 11 amino acids. V lost 7 bases and J lost 8, with 11 bases in between. CDR3 sequence reads: CASTQAGGYTF. DNA of the CDR3: TGTGCCAGCACACAGGCAGGAGGCTACACCTTC.

The J gene is TRBJ2-5, the V gene TRBV29-1; 7 bases are a match to TRBD2. The trim removed 4 bases at V and 5 bases at J, leaving 4 bases unmatched. The CDR3 totals 12 residues. Germline lookup yields CDR1 SQVTM and CDR2 ANQGSEA. This CDR3 is CSVAISGETQYF. DNA for the CDR3: TGCAGCGTTGCTATTAGCGGGGAGACCCAGTACTTC.

The V and J genes are TRBV7-9 and TRBJ2-7; 9 nucleotides line up with TRBD1. CDR1 SEHNR and CDR2 FQNEAQ come from the germline V gene (reference sequence). This CDR3 region has 15 residues. The J segment lost 6 bases and the V segment lost 5 bases, leaving 11 bases of the junction unmatched. CDR3 DNA sequence: TGTGCCAGCAGCCCACCGGGACAGGGCCTGGGCGAGCAGTACTTC. As protein: CASSPPGQGLGEQYF.

The chain combines TRBV30 with TRBJ2-6; possibly TRBD1 or TRBD2 for D (6 bases each). Germline CDR1 reads GTSNPN; CDR2 reads SVGIG (reference sequence). Trimming took off 1 base at V and 2 bases at J, with 18 bases between the two ends. The CDR3 covers 18 residues. CDR3 loop: CAWSELKGGIPGANVLTF. For the CDR3, the DNA is TGTGCCTGGAGTGAGTTGAAGGGGGGAATCCCTGGGGCCAACGTCCTGACTTTC.

This clone was seen a few times. The V call is TRBV30, the J call TRBJ1-6; D is uncertain. CDR1 and CDR2 (germline): GTSNPN, SVGIG (reference sequence). The V gene lost 1 base and the J gene lost 5 bases, with 6 bases spanning the gap. The CDR3 has 13 residues. The CDR3 nucleotides are TGTGCCTGGAGTGGGGGAGATAATTCACCCCTCCACTTT. Its protein is CAWSGGDNSPLHF.

The chain has TRBV27 and TRBJ1-5, with unresolved D. CDR3 size: 13 residues. V was clipped by 3 bases and J by 4 bases, with 7 bases between them. Germline CDR1 is MNHEY and CDR2 is SMNVEV (reference sequence). The CDR3 loop reads CASSFTLNQPQHF. CDR3 nucleotides: TGTGCCAGCAGTTTTACTCTAAATCAGCCCCAGCATTTT.

This clone appeared a few times. The chain combines TRBV18 with TRBJ1-1, with D perhaps matching TRBD1 (5 bases). Looked up from germline, CDR1 is KGHSH and CDR2 is LQKENI. The CDR3 runs 13 residues. Trimming cost V 4 bases and J 2 bases, with 8 bases left between them. CDR3 in amino acids: CASSQGINTEAFF. The CDR3 nucleotides are TGTGCCAGCTCACAGGGGATCAACACTGAAGCTTTCTTT.

V and J are TRBV4-1 and TRBJ1-6; D not certain. CDR1 is MGHRA, CDR2 YSYEKL, per germline. The CDR3 runs 17 residues. Trimming took off 4 bases at V and 8 bases at J, with 21 bases between the two ends. CDR3 sequence reads: CASSPRIAPSGYSPLHF. CDR3 coding DNA: TGCGCCAGCAGCCCCCGGATTGCACCAAGCGGTTATTCACCCCTCCACTTT.

This chain joins TRBV29-1 and TRBJ2-7; a possible D gene is TRBD2 (6 bases). CDR3 size: 14 residues. Looked up from germline, CDR1 is SQVTM and CDR2 is ANQGSEA. Trimming took 7 bases from V and 6 from J, leaving 22 bases between them. Here the CDR3 reads CSAQPERLGGEQYF. Written as DNA, the CDR3 is TGCAGCGCTCAACCCGAGAGACTAGGCGGCGAGCAGTACTTC.

This sequence joins TRBV27 and TRBJ2-1; 7 positions match TRBD2. V shed 4 bases, J shed 7 bases, and the junction held 1 base outside the gene matches. This CDR3 comprises 12 residues. Germline CDR1 MNHEY, CDR2 SMNVEV (reference sequence). CDR3 in DNA: TGTGCCAGCAGTTCTAGCGGAAATGAGCAGTTCTTC. Encoded protein: CASSSSGNEQFF.